This T cell receptor (beta chain) was found in a study of blood T cell repertoires in COVID-19. The overall study: Both acute and convalescent COVID-19 samples were obtained from the United States, Italy and Spain. Sample material is recorded as cDNA or gDNA derived from T cells, B-cell-depleted T cells, or PBMCs.

In the original analysis: How many nucleated cells were present was estimated from reference gene primer amplification. The repertoire was sequenced with immunoSEQ multiplex PCR; TCRdb's copy has only in-frame clones and lacks some. D and trimming come from the DNA, and the V and J calls and clone size come from that table. The sample carries about 250,000 clones, 82% recorded once. Sequencing was done on a sample of peripheral blood. This TCR was sampled from a woman in her 70s with acute or convalescent COVID-19.

The CDR3 DNA sequence: TGTGCCAGCAGTTACGAGTGGTATAGCAATCAGCCCCAGCATTTT. It specifies CASSYEWYSNQPQHF. The V gene is TRBV6-2 or TRBV6-3, the J gene TRBJ1-5; D is uncertain. Germline V gene lookup returns CDR1 MNHEY and CDR2 SVGEGT. The CDR3 is made up of 15 amino acids. The germline V and J ends were trimmed by 2 bases and 0 bases, with 8 bases remaining between them.